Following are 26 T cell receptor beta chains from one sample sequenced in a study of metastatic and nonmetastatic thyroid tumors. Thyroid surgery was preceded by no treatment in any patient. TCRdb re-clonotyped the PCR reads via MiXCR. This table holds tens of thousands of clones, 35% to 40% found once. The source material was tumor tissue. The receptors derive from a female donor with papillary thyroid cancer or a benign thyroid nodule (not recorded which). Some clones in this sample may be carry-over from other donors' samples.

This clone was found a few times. The CDR3, as DNA: TGTGCCATCAGTGAGTCGATGGGAGGAAGCAATCAGCCCCAGCATTTT. It encodes CAISESMGGSNQPQHF. V is TRBV10-3 and J is TRBJ1-5; no clear D. The CDR3 runs 16 residues. Trimming shortened V by 0 bases and J by 1 base, and 10 bases separated the two germline ends. CDR1 is ENHRY, CDR2 SYGVKD, per germline.

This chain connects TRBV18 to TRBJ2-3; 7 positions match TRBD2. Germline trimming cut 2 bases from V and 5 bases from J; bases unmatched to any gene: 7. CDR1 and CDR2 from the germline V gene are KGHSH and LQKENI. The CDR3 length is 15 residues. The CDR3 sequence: CASSPGSGGRDTQYF. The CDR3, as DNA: TGTGCCAGCTCACCAGGGTCGGGGGGAAGAGATACGCAGTATTTT. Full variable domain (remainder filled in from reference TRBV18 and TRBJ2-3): NAGVMQNPRHLVRRRGQEARLRCSPMKGHSHVYWYRQLPEEGLKFMVYLQKENIIDESGMPKERFSAEFPKEGPSILRIQQVVRGDSAAYFCASSPGSGGRDTQYFGPGTRLTVL.

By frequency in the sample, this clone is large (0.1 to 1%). The DNA of the CDR3 is TGTGCCACATCGGACAGGGGCAACACCGGGGAGCTGTTTTTT. It is translated as CATSDRGNTGELFF. This chain uses TRBV19 with TRBJ2-2, with 9 nucleotides matching TRBD1. The CDR3 runs to 14 residues. Germline V gives CDR1 LNHDA, CDR2 SQIVND (reference sequence). V was pared by 10 bases and J by 2 bases, with 5 bases of the junction left unmatched.

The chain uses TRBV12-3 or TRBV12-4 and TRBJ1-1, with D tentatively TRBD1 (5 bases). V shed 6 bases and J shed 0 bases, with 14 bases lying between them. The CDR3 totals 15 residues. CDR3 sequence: CASSFSGALNTEAFF. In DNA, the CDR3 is TGTGCCAGCAGCTTTTCTGGGGCCCTGAACACTGAAGCTTTCTTT.

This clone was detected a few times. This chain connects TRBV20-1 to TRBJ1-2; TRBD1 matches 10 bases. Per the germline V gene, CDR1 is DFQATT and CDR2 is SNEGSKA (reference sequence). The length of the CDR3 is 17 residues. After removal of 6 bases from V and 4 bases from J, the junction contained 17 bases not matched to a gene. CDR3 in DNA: TGCAGTGCCCCGGGTGGGACAGGGGCTTCCATCGGCTATGGCTACACCTTC. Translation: CSAPGGTGASIGYGYTF.

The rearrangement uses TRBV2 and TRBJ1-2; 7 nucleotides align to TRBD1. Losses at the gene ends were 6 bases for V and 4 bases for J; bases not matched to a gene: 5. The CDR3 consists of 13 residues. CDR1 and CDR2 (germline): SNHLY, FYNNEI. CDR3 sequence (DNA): TGTGCCAGCAGCGGAGGGGGCTCCTATGGCTACACCTTC. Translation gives CASSGGGSYGYTF.

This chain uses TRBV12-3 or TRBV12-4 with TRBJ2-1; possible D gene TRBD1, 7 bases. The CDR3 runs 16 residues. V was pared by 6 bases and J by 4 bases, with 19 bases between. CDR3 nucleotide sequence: TGTGCCAGCAGCCCCCGCGGGACAGAGCTATACAATGAGCAGTTCTTC. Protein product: CASSPRGTELYNEQFF.

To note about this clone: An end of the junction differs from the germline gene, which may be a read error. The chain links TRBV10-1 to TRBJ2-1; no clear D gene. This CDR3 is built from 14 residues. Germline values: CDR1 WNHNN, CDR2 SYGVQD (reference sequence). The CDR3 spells CASRESTHVDEQFF. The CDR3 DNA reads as TGCGCCAGCCGTGAGTCGACTCATGTGGATGAGCAGTTCTTC.

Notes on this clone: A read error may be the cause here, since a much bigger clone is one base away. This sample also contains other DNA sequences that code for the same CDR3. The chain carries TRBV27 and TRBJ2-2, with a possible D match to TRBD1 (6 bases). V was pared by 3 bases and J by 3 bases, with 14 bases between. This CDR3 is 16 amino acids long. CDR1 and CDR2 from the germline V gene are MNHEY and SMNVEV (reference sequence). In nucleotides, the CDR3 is TGTGCCAGCAGTTTTGGTACAGGGTTGGACACCGGGGAGCTGTTTTTT. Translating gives CASSFGTGLDTGELFF.

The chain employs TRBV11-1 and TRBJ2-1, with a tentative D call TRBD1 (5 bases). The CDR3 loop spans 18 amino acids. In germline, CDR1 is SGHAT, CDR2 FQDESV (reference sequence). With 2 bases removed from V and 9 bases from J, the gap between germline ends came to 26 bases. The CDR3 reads CASSLSFWAQDSFGEQFF. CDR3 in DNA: TGTGCCAGCAGCTTAAGTTTTTGGGCACAAGACAGTTTCGGTGAGCAGTTCTTC.

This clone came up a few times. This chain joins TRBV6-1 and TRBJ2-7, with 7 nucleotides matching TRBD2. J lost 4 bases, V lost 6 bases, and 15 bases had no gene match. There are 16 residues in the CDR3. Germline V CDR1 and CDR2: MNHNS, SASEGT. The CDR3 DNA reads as TGTGCCAGCAGCCAGATACTAGCGTCACTTCTTTACGAGCAGTACTTC. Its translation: CASSQILASLLYEQYF.

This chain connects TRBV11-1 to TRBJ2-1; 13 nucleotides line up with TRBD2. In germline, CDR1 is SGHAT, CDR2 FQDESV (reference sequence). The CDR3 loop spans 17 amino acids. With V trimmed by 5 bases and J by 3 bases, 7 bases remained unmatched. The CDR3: CASSPRTSGGFYNEQFF. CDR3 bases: TGTGCCAGCAGCCCCCGGACTAGCGGGGGATTCTACAATGAGCAGTTCTTC. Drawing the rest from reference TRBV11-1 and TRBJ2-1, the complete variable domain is EAEVAQSPRYKITEKSQAVAFWCDPISGHATLYWYRQILGQGPELLVQFQDESVVDDSQLPKDRFSAERLKGVDSTLKIQPAELGDSAMYLCASSPRTSGGFYNEQFFGPGTRLTVL.

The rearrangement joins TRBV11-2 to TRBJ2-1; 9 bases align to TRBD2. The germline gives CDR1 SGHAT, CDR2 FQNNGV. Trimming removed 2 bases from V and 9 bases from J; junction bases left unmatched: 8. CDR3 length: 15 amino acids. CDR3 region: CASSLLAGGPLEQFF. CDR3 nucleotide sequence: TGTGCCAGCAGCTTATTGGCGGGAGGGCCCCTTGAGCAGTTCTTC.

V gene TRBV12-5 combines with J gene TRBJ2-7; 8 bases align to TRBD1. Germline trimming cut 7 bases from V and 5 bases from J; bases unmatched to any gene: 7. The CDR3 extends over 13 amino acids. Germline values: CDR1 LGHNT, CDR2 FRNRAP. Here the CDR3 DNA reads TGTGCTAGTGCCGGACAGGGATCCCACGAGCAGTACTTC. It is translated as CASAGQGSHEQYF. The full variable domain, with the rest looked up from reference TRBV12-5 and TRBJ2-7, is DARVTQTPRHKVTEMGQEVTMRCQPILGHNTVFWYRQTMMQGLELLAYFRNRAPLDDSGMPKDRFSAEMPDATLATLKIQPSEPRDSAVYFCASAGQGSHEQYFGPGTRLTVT.

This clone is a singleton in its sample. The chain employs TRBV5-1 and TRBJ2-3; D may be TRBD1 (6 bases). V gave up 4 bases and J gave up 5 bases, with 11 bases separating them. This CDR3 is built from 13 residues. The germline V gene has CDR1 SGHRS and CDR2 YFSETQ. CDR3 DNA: TGCGCCAGCAGCCAGGCAGGGGTAGATACGCAGTATTTT. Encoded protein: CASSQAGVDTQYF. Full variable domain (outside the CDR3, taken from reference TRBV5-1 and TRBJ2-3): KAGVTQTPRYLIKTRGQQVTLSCSPISGHRSVSWYQQTPGQGLQFLFEYFSETQRNKGNFPGRFSGRQFSNSRSEMNVSTLELGDSALYLCASSQAGVDTQYFGPGTRLTVL.

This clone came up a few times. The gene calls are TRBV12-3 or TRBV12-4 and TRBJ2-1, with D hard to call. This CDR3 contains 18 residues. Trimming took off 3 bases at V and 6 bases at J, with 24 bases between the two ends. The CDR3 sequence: CASSFTLGATAPGNEQFF. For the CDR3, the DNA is TGTGCCAGCAGTTTTACACTTGGAGCGACGGCCCCTGGCAATGAGCAGTTCTTC.

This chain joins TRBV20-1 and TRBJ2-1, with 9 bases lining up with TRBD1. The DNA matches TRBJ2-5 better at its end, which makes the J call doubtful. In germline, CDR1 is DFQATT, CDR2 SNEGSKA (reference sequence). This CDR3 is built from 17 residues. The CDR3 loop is CSARDGTGSLSEGTQYF. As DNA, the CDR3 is TGCAGTGCTAGAGACGGGACAGGGTCCCTTTCCGAAGGGACCCAGTACTTC.

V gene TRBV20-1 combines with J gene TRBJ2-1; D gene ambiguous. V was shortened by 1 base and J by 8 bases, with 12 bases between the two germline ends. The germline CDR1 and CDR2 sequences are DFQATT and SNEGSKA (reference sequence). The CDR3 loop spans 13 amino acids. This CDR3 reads CSARGMVGYEQFF. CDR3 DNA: TGCAGTGCTAGAGGGATGGTTGGCTATGAGCAGTTCTTC.

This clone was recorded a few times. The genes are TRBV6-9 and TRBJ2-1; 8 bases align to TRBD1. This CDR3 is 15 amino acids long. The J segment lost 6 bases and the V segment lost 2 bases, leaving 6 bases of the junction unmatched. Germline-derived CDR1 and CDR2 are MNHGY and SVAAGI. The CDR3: CASSYVTGVPNEQFF. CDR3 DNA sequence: TGTGCCAGCAGTTATGTGACAGGGGTCCCCAATGAGCAGTTCTTC.

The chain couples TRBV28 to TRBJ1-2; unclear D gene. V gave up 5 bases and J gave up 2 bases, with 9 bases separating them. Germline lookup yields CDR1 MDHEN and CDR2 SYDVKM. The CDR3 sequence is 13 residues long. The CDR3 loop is CASSGSRNYGYTF. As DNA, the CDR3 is TGTGCCAGCAGTGGTTCCCGGAACTATGGCTACACCTTC.

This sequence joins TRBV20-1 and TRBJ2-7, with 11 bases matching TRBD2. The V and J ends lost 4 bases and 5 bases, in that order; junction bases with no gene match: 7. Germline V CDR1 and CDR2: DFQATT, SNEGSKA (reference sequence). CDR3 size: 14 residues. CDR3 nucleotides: TGCAGTGCTATCCCGGGACTAGCGGTCCACGAGCAGTACTTC. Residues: CSAIPGLAVHEQYF.

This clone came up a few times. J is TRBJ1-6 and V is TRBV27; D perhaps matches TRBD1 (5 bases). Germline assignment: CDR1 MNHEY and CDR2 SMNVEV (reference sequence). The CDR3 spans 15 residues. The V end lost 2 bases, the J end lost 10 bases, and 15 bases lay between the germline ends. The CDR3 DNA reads TGTGCCAGCAGTTTAACGGGGGAATTCAACTCACCCCTCCACTTT. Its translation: CASSLTGEFNSPLHF.

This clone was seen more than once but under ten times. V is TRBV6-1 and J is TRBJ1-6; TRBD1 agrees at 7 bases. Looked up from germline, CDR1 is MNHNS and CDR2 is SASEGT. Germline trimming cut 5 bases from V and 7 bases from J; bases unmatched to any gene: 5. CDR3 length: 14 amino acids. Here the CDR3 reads CASSTGQKNSPLHF. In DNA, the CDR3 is TGTGCCAGCAGTACGGGACAGAAGAATTCACCCCTCCACTTT.

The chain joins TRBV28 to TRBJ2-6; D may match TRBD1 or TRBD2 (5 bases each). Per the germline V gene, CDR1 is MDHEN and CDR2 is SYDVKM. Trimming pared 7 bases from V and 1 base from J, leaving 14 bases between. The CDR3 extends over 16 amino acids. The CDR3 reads CASKGRDRSGANVLTF. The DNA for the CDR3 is TGTGCCAGCAAGGGCAGGGACCGATCTGGGGCCAACGTCCTGACTTTC.

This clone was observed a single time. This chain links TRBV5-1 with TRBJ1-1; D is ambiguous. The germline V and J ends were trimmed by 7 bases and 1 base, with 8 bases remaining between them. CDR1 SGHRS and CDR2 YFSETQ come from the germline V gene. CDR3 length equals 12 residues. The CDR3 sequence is CASRTANTEAFF. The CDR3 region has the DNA TGCGCCAGCCGTACAGCGAACACTGAAGCTTTCTTT.

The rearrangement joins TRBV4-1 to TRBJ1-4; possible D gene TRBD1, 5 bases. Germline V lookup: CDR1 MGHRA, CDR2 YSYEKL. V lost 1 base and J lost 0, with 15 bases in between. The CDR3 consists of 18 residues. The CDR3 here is CASSQGGDGETTNEKLFF. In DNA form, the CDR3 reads TGCGCCAGCAGCCAAGGGGGGGACGGAGAGACAACTAATGAAAAACTGTTTTTT.